This T cell receptor beta chain appears in the sequencing data of a study of blood T cell repertoires in COVID-19. At the level of the study: Some COVID-19 samples were acute and others convalescent; all came from the United States, Italy and Spain. Sources were T cells, B-cell-depleted T cells, or PBMCs; the material itself was cDNA or gDNA.

The junction had 5 bases not matched to a gene; V was cut back by 4 bases and J by 3 bases. The CDR3 totals 15 residues. CDR1 and CDR2 (germline): PRHDT, FYEKMQ (reference sequence). How the authors handled the data: The authors estimated nucleated cell counts from reference gene primer amplification. Sequencing was performed with immunoSEQ multiplex PCR; in TCRdb, only in-frame clones are kept and a portion is missing. V, J and clone size derive from that table, while D and trimming were established from the DNA sequence. The sample includes 200,000 to 250,000 clones, about 90% of them seen just once.

Sample: peripheral blood. The sequence came from a woman between 18 and 29 years old who had recovered from COVID-19. The rearrangement uses TRBV13 and TRBJ2-1; 8 nucleotides line up with TRBD2. CDR3 DNA: TGTGCCAGCAGCTCCATAGCGGGATTCTACAATGAGCAGTTCTTC. This sequence encodes CASSSIAGFYNEQFF.